The clone carrying this TCR beta chain was detected a few times. What it binds is unknown. This specimen comes from a study of T-cell reconstitution after alpha-beta-depleted transplantation in children. Study-wide results and caveats: Diversity and T-cell counts at one year after transplant derived mostly from new T cells. After transplant, high TCRbeta diversity at day 60 in some patients arose from surviving recipient T cells and thymic progenitors. Approximately two months post-transplant, alpha-beta T cells reportedly originated from several hundred expanded graft clones.

This sample's TCRbeta library carried unique molecular identifier barcodes. TCRdb passed the PCR reads through MiXCR, listing each CDR3 protein once. The sample holds approximately 170,000 distinct CDR3 sequences, 11% seen once. Trimming removed 7 bases from V and 0 bases from J, with 8 bases in between. This CDR3 spans 13 amino acids. The V gene's germline CDR1 is MNHEY and CDR2 SVGEGT. The specimen comprised PBMCs, sampled before TCRalphabeta/CD19-depleted stem cell transplant. This chain links TRBV6-2 or TRBV6-3 with TRBJ2-3; D is ambiguous. The sequence was obtained from a boy aged 2 to 9 with acute myeloid leukemia, due to receive a stem cell transplant. The DNA of the CDR3 is TGTGCCAGCACTAATCCTAGCACAGATACGCAGTATTTT. This encodes CASTNPSTDTQYF.